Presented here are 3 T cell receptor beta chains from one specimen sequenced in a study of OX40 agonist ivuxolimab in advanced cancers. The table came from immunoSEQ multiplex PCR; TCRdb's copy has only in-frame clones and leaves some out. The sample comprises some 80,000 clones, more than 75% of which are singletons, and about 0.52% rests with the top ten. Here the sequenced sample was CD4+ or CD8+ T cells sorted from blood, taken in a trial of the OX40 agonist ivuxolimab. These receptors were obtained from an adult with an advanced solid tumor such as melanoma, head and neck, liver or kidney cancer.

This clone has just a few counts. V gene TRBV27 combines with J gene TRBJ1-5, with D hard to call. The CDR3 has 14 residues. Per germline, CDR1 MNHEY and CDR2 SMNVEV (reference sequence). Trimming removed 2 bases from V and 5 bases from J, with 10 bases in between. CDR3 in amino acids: CASSLAGRDQPQHF. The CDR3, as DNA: TGTGCCAGCAGTTTAGCGGGTCGGGATCAGCCCCAGCATTTT.

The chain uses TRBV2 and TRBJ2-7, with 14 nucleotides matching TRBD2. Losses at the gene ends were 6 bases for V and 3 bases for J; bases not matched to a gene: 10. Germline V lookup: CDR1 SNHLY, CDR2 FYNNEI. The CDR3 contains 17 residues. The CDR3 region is CASRTNRGLAGVYEQYF. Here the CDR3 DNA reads TGTGCCAGCAGGACAAACCGGGGACTAGCGGGAGTCTACGAGCAGTACTTC.

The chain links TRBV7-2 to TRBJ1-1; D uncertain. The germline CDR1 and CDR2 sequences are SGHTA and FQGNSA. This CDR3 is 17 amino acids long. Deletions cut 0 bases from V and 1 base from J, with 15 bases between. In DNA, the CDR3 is TGTGCCAGCAGCTTAGCCAATATTAGACCCCGGAACACTGAAGCTTTCTTT. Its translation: CASSLANIRPRNTEAFF. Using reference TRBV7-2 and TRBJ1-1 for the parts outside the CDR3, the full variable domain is GAGVSQSPSNKVTEKGKDVELRCDPISGHTALYWYRQSLGQGLEFLIYFQGNSAPDKSGLPSDRFSAERTGGSVSTLTIQRTQQEDSAVYLCASSLANIRPRNTEAFFGQGTRLTVV.